The 23 T cell receptor beta chains below all came from one sample that was sequenced in a study of blood T cell repertoires in COVID-19 (dated by TCRdb to the early 2020s). Libraries came from the immunoSEQ multiplex PCR assay. This immuneACCESS table, as held by TCRdb, lists in-frame sequences with V and J called but not all clones. Of the missing ones, under half trace to an unresolved V gene in checked studies; the others have no known cause. This sample holds 200,000 to 250,000 clones; approximately 86% were observed only once. About 1.5% of the sample goes to the ten largest clones. The specimen was PBMCs or T cells enriched from blood (not recorded which). Receptors were obtained from a woman between 50 and 59 years old who had recovered from COVID-19.

The chain recombines TRBV7-8 with TRBJ2-7; TRBD2 matches 9 bases. Trimming at V came to 4 bases and at J to 2 bases, leaving 12 bases not matched to a gene. The CDR3 is 17 amino acids. The V gene's germline CDR1 is SGHVS and CDR2 FQNEAQ. DNA of the CDR3: TGTGCCAGCAGCTCCCTCCGAGGGACTAGCTCCCCCTACGAGCAGTACTTC. Translated, it gives CASSSLRGTSSPYEQYF. The full variable domain, with the rest looked up from reference TRBV7-8 and TRBJ2-7, is GAGVSQSPRYKVAKRGQDVALRCDPISGHVSLFWYQQALGQGPEFLTYFQNEAQLDKSGLPSDRFFAERPEGSVSTLKIQRTQQEDSAVYLCASSSLRGTSSPYEQYFGPGTRLTVT.

Concerning this clone itself: A read error may produce the germline difference seen at one junction end. The chain uses TRBV28 and TRBJ2-6, with TRBD1 identical over 9 bases. The CDR3 sequence is 13 residues long. Germline CDR1 and CDR2: MDHEN and SYDVKM. CDR3 sequence: CASSFNAGTGTNF. CDR3 DNA: TGTGCCAGCAGTTTCAACGCCGGGACAGGGACGAACTTC. Combining the CDR3 with reference TRBV28 and TRBJ2-6 gives the whole variable domain DVKVTQSSRYLVKRTGEKVFLECVQDMDHENMFWYRQDPGLGLRLIYFSYDVKMKEKGDIPEGYSVSREKKERFSLILESASTNQTSMYLCASSFNAGTGTNFGAGSRLTVL.

The chain couples TRBV5-5 to TRBJ2-2; TRBD1 matches 8 bases. With V trimmed by 3 bases and J by 1 base, 2 bases remained unmatched. This CDR3 has 15 residues. Per germline, CDR1 SGHKS and CDR2 YYEKEE (reference sequence). The CDR3 spells CASSSTGGNTGELFF. The CDR3 DNA is TGTGCCAGCAGCTCCACAGGGGGGAACACCGGGGAGCTGTTTTTT.

This rearrangement joins TRBV5-1 to TRBJ1-2; D not resolved. CDR1 SGHRS and CDR2 YFSETQ come from the germline V gene. The CDR3 length is 13 residues. Trimming removed 4 bases from V and 3 bases from J, with 10 bases in between. Written as DNA, the CDR3 is TGCGCCAGCAGCCCCGAGGCGGACTATGGCTACACCTTC. Its protein product is CASSPEADYGYTF.

This clone showed up just a few times. Within the sample, other DNA sequences also encode this same CDR3. V usage is TRBV12-3 or TRBV12-4 and J usage is TRBJ1-3; a weak D match, TRBD1 (5 bases). V dropped 8 bases and J dropped 0 bases, with 8 bases sitting between them. This CDR3 has 13 residues. The CDR3 coding sequence is TGTGCCAGCGGGGACTCCTCTGGAAACACCATATATTTT. Amino acid sequence: CASGDSSGNTIYF.

The chain combines TRBV30 with TRBJ1-3; D gene ambiguous. The CDR3 sequence is 13 residues long. Looked up from germline, CDR1 is GTSNPN and CDR2 is SVGIG (reference sequence). The V end lost 2 bases, the J end lost 0 bases, and 5 bases lay between the germline ends. The CDR3 nucleotides are TGTGCCTGGAGTAGCCTCTCTGGAAACACCATATATTTT. Translation gives CAWSSLSGNTIYF.

This sequence joins TRBV28 and TRBJ2-1; 7 bases line up with TRBD2. V trimming: 3 bases; J trimming: 6 bases; junction bases outside the gene matches: 8. Germline CDR1 reads MDHEN; CDR2 reads SYDVKM. This CDR3 comprises 15 residues. The CDR3 is CASSLVGGPVNEQFF. The CDR3 coding sequence is TGTGCCAGCAGTTTGGTGGGAGGGCCCGTCAATGAGCAGTTCTTC.

V and J are TRBV7-3 and TRBJ2-2; 7 bases fit TRBD2. In germline, CDR1 is SGHTA, CDR2 FQGTGA. This CDR3 is built from 14 residues. The trim removed 7 bases at V and 5 bases at J, leaving 7 bases unmatched. CDR3 residues: CASKAGDRTGELFF. CDR3 nucleotide sequence: TGTGCCAGCAAGGCGGGAGATCGTACCGGGGAGCTGTTTTTT.

The chain employs TRBV28 and TRBJ1-6; 7 bases align to TRBD1. Germline CDR1 reads MDHEN; CDR2 reads SYDVKM. This CDR3 is 15 amino acids long. The V segment lost 5 bases and the J segment 6 bases; nucleotides outside the gene matches: 7. CDR3 loop: CASSPKQGFNSPLHF. CDR3 nucleotide sequence: TGTGCCAGCAGTCCCAAACAGGGGTTTAATTCACCCCTCCACTTT.

The chain employs TRBV19 and TRBJ2-1; maybe TRBD2 (5 bases). Germline values: CDR1 LNHDA, CDR2 SQIVND (reference sequence). The CDR3 extends over 14 amino acids. V lost 9 bases and J 7 bases, leaving 19 bases between the germline ends. The CDR3 region has the DNA TGTGCCAGCCATAGCCCCCAGCGGTGGAATGAGCAGTTCTTC. It is translated as CASHSPQRWNEQFF. Based on the CDR3 plus reference TRBV19 and TRBJ2-1, the full variable domain is DGGITQSPKYLFRKEGQNVTLSCEQNLNHDAMYWYRQDPGQGLRLIYYSQIVNDFQKGDIAEGYSVSREKKESFPLTVTSAQKNPTAFYLCASHSPQRWNEQFFGPGTRLTVL.

The rearrangement uses TRBV5-8 and TRBJ2-1; no firm D call. This CDR3 has 13 residues. V gave up 1 base and J gave up 3 bases, with 5 bases separating them. Germline CDR1 is SGHTS and CDR2 is YDEGEE. The CDR3 DNA reads as TGTGCCAGCAGCTTGCCCGGCTACAATGAGCAGTTCTTC. Amino acids: CASSLPGYNEQFF.

The chain recombines TRBV28 with TRBJ2-2, with 9 positions matching TRBD2. CDR3 length: 15 residues. Trimming took 9 bases from V and 3 from J; bases not matched to a gene: 8. Germline V lookup: CDR1 MDHEN, CDR2 SYDVKM. CDR3 coding DNA: TGTGCCAGTAGGACTAGCGAGCTAGACACCGGGGAGCTGTTTTTT. Translated: CASRTSELDTGELFF.

For this clone: A junction boundary mismatches the germline segment, possibly from a read error. The J gene is TRBJ1-4, the V gene TRBV28; 11 bases agree with TRBD1. The CDR3 consists of 17 residues. Germline V lookup: CDR1 MDHEN, CDR2 SYDVKM. The CDR3 reads CVSSLGGQGATNEKLFF. The CDR3 bases are TGTGTCAGCAGTTTAGGAGGACAGGGGGCGACTAATGAAAAACTGTTTTTT.

V and J are TRBV28 and TRBJ1-1; 7 positions agree with TRBD1. Germline V gene data show CDR1 as MDHEN and CDR2 as SYDVKM. The CDR3 length is 13 residues. Unmatched junction bases numbered 6, after V lost 6 bases and J lost 5 bases. For the CDR3, the DNA is TGTGCCAGCAGCACAGGGGATGTAACTGAAGCTTTCTTT. Amino acids: CASSTGDVTEAFF.

The chain links TRBV6-8 to TRBJ2-1; TRBD2 matches 14 bases. Germline values: CDR1 MNHGY, CDR2 SAAAGT. The CDR3 totals 19 residues. With V trimmed by 2 bases and J by 7 bases, 13 bases remained unmatched. CDR3 amino acids: CASSYPGTSGRGGGNEQFF. CDR3 DNA: TGTGCCAGCAGTTACCCAGGGACTAGCGGGAGAGGGGGCGGGAATGAGCAGTTCTTC.

This chain uses TRBV4-3 with TRBJ2-1; 12 positions agree with TRBD2. Trimming at V came to 0 bases and at J to 8 bases, leaving 17 bases not matched to a gene. Germline values: CDR1 LGHNA, CDR2 YSLEER. This CDR3 region has 20 residues. CDR3 residues: CASSQDLSYPTSGRVDEQFF. In nucleotides, the CDR3 is TGCGCCAGCAGCCAAGATCTCTCGTATCCGACTAGCGGGAGAGTAGATGAGCAGTTCTTC.

V is TRBV5-1 and J is TRBJ2-1; maybe TRBD2 (6 bases). The germline CDR1 and CDR2 sequences are SGHRS and YFSETQ. The CDR3 length is 15 residues. V gave up 5 bases and J gave up 6 bases, with 18 bases separating them. The CDR3 DNA reads TGCGCCAGCAGAGGGGAAGTGGGACTTTTCAATGAGCAGTTCTTC. Translation gives CASRGEVGLFNEQFF.

J is TRBJ2-3 and V is TRBV30; 14 nucleotides line up with TRBD2. The CDR3 consists of 18 residues. V was pared by 5 bases and J by 0 bases, with 10 bases of the junction left unmatched. Germline V gives CDR1 GTSNPN, CDR2 SVGIG (reference sequence). The CDR3 reads CAWEGTSGSSLSTDTQYF. The CDR3 DNA reads TGTGCCTGGGAGGGGACTAGCGGGAGTTCATTGAGCACAGATACGCAGTATTTT.

The rearrangement uses TRBV7-8 and TRBJ1-2, with TRBD1 identical over 8 bases. The germline gives CDR1 SGHVS, CDR2 FQNEAQ. The CDR3 contains 12 residues. Trimming at V came to 5 bases and at J to 8 bases, leaving 4 bases not matched to a gene. The CDR3 DNA follows: TGTGCCAGCAGCCCGGACAGGGTGGGCTACACCTTC. This sequence encodes CASSPDRVGYTF. The entire variable domain, with the rest obtained from reference TRBV7-8 and TRBJ1-2, is as follows: GAGVSQSPRYKVAKRGQDVALRCDPISGHVSLFWYQQALGQGPEFLTYFQNEAQLDKSGLPSDRFFAERPEGSVSTLKIQRTQQEDSAVYLCASSPDRVGYTFGSGTRLTVV.

This clone was detected many times. This CDR3 is CASSQTGTGSDNSPLHF. The CDR3 bases are TGCGCCAGCAGCCAGACTGGGACAGGGTCAGATAATTCACCCCTCCACTTT. J is TRBJ1-6 and V is TRBV4-1; 9 positions match TRBD1. J was trimmed by 5 bases and V by 3 bases; bases with no gene match: 8. Per germline, CDR1 MGHRA and CDR2 YSYEKL. This CDR3 has 17 residues.

The V call is TRBV10-3, the J call TRBJ2-7, with TRBD2 matching 8 bases. Trimming removed 2 bases from V and 4 bases from J; junction bases left unmatched: 4. CDR3 size: 14 residues. Germline V gene data show CDR1 as ENHRY and CDR2 as SYGVKD. As DNA, the CDR3 is TGTGCCATCAGTGAGAGCGGGAGTACGTACGAGCAGTACTTC. This translates into CAISESGSTYEQYF.

The chain has TRBV7-2 and TRBJ2-2; 9 bases agree with TRBD1. The trim removed 1 base at V and 8 bases at J, leaving 11 bases unmatched. CDR1 is SGHTA, CDR2 FQGNSA, per germline. This CDR3 contains 17 residues. In DNA form, the CDR3 reads TGTGCCAGCAGCTTAGACGGCGGGACAGGGTTGACTGGGGAGCTGTTTTTT. Its protein is CASSLDGGTGLTGELFF.

The CDR3 protein is CASSPSGGSSYNEQFF. The CDR3 DNA is TGTGCCAGCAGCCCGAGCGGCGGGAGCTCCTACAATGAGCAGTTCTTC. V is TRBV7-9 and J is TRBJ2-1; 7 nucleotides align to TRBD2. This CDR3 spans 16 amino acids. Trimming at V came to 5 bases and at J to 0 bases, leaving 7 bases not matched to a gene. Germline V gives CDR1 SEHNR, CDR2 FQNEAQ (reference sequence). Based on the CDR3 plus reference TRBV7-9 and TRBJ2-1, the full variable domain is DTGVSQNPRHKITKRGQNVTFRCDPISEHNRLYWYRQTLGQGPEFLTYFQNEAQLEKSRLLSDRFSAERPKGSFSTLEIQRTEQGDSAMYLCASSPSGGSSYNEQFFGPGTRLTVL.